The TCR beta chain under discussion was sequenced for a study of T cell responses to AZD1222 COVID-19 vaccine. Overall study results and limits: Clonal diversity was possibly underestimated, and white British individuals and females predominated among donors. Baseline antibody screening turned up just a handful of seropositive AZD1222 recipients.

This clone was counted a few times. Antigen unknown. The germline CDR1 and CDR2 sequences are SGDLS and YYNGEE. Trimming took 0 bases from V and 7 from J, leaving 8 bases between them. The CDR3 has 13 residues. Second doses at about 4 or about 12 weeks were pooled. Repertoires were generated with immunoSEQ multiplex PCR, while TCRdb's copy carries only in-frame clones and drops some. The top ten clones hold 25% to 30% of a sample with approximately 180,000 clones, around 89% of them seen once. Source: peripheral blood, taken 28 days after the second AZD1222 dose. This sequence was found in an adult who received the AZD1222 COVID-19 vaccine. V and J are TRBV9 and TRBJ2-1; D is ambiguous. As DNA, the CDR3 is TGTGCCAGCAGCGTAGGGGATCCGAATGAGCAGTTCTTC. Protein product: CASSVGDPNEQFF.